This T cell receptor beta chain derives from a study of T cells in Graves' hyperthyroidism and ophthalmopathy. Study-wide results and caveats: Blood also carried most thyroid clonotypes expanded above 0.001. With a median lead of around 6.7 months before onset, the model predicted ophthalmopathy.

CDR3 length equals 18 residues. The trim removed 1 base at V and 1 base at J, leaving 6 bases unmatched. CDR1 is SGHAT, CDR2 FQDESV, per germline (reference sequence). RNA transcripts provided the source from which TCR beta CDR3 regions were amplified. The TCR CDR3 was amplified in a first-round RT-PCR using the HTBI primer set. MiXCR, run by TCRdb on the multiplex PCR reads, gives a single entry per CDR3 protein. This table has about 420,000 distinct CDR3 sequences, approximately 13% appearing once. As regards this clonotype: Its antigen is unidentified.

This TCR was sampled from a woman aged 18-30 years with Graves' hyperthyroidism. The sequenced material came from blood. The chain has TRBV11-1 and TRBJ2-1; the match to TRBD2 covers 11 bases. The CDR3 loop is CASSLGVTSGISYNEQFF. CDR3 in DNA: TGTGCCAGCAGCTTAGGAGTGACTAGCGGGATTTCCTACAATGAGCAGTTCTTC.